This is a list of T cell receptor beta chains from one sample in a study of T cells in Graves' hyperthyroidism and ophthalmopathy. TCRdb processed the multiplex PCR reads anew with MiXCR; each CDR3 protein has one entry. The sample holds approximately 690,000 distinct CDR3 sequences; under 25% are singletons and the top ten take 30% to 40%. Specimen: blood. Receptors originate from a man aged 30 to 39 with Graves' ophthalmopathy. Each CDR3 is given without its conserved first and last residue.

v_call | cdr3_aa
TRBV19 | ASSTDLSNQPQH
TRBV6-1 | ASSPQVINTDTQY
TRBV27 | ASRTGESNQPQH
TRBV12-3/TRBV12-4 | ASTRTVNTGELF
TRBV4-1 | ASSQEWGKSTGELF
TRBV27 | ASSGQTEIDTEAF
TRBV29-1 | SVERAPGTQY
TRBV11-2 | ASNPGGGPSEQF
TRBV12-3/TRBV12-4 | ASSFKRQETQY
TRBV11-2 | ASSLRTGPFGNTIY
TRBV20-1 | SAYLAGGPYQETQY
TRBV2 | ASTPIALAGDNEQF
TRBV6-1 | ASSYWGFGNTEAF
TRBV19 | ASSSWGENSPLH
TRBV7-2 | ASSLAMGWRGSTEAF
TRBV30 | AWTSQMHEKLF
TRBV24-1 | ATSRRSGRGGVYNEQF